This T cell receptor (beta chain) stems from a study of blood T cell repertoires in COVID-19. Study-level background: Whether acute or convalescent, the COVID-19 samples came from the United States, Italy and Spain. The analysed material was cDNA or gDNA that came from T cells, B-cell-depleted T cells, or PBMCs.

CDR1 and CDR2 from the germline V gene are GTSNPN and SVGIG (reference sequence). CDR3 length: 15 amino acids. The V and J ends lost 2 bases and 3 bases, in that order; junction bases with no gene match: 8. In the original workflow: For nucleated cells, counts were estimated from reference gene primer amplification. The assay was immunoSEQ multiplex PCR, and TCRdb's table has in-frame clones only and misses some. V, J and clone size reflect that table, while D and trimming were determined from the DNA. This table has about 15,000 clones, around 90% appearing once. The source is a woman aged 65 to 85 in a cohort sampled during active or convalescent COVID-19. Sequenced: peripheral blood. The V gene is TRBV30, the J gene TRBJ2-5, with 8 nucleotides matching TRBD1. CDR3 protein: CAWSLGQGREETQYF. CDR3 DNA sequence: TGTGCCTGGAGTTTAGGACAGGGACGAGAAGAGACCCAGTACTTC.